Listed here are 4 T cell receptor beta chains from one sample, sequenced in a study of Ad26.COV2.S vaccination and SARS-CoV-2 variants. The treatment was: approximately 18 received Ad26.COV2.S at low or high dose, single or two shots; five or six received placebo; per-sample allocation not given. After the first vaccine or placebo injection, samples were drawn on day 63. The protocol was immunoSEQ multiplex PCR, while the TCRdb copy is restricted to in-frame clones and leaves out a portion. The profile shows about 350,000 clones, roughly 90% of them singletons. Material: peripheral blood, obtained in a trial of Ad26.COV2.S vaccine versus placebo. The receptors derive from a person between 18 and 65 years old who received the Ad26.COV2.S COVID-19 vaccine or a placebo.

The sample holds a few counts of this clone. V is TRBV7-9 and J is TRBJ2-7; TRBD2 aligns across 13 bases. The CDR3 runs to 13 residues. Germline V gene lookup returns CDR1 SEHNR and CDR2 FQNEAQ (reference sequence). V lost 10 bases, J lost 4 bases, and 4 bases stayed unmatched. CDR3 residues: CATTSGRGYEQYF. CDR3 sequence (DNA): TGTGCCACCACTAGCGGGAGGGGATACGAGCAGTACTTC.

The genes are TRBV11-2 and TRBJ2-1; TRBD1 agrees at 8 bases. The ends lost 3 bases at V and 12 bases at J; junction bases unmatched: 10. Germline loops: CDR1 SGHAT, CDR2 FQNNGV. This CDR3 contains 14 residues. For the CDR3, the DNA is TGTGCCAGCAGCTTCGGACAGGGTACGGAGGGGCAGTTCTTC. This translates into CASSFGQGTEGQFF.

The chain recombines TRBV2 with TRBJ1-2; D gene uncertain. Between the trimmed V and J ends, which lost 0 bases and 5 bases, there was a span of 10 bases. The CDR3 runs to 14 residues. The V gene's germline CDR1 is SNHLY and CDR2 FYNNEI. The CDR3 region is CASSEALAAYGYTF. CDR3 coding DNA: TGTGCCAGCAGTGAAGCGCTGGCTGCATATGGCTACACCTTC. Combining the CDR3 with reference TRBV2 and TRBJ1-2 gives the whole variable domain EPEVTQTPSHQVTQMGQEVILRCVPISNHLYFYWYRQILGQKVEFLVSFYNNEISEKSEIFDDQFSVERPDGSNFTLKIRSTKLEDSAMYFCASSEALAAYGYTFGSGTRLTVV.

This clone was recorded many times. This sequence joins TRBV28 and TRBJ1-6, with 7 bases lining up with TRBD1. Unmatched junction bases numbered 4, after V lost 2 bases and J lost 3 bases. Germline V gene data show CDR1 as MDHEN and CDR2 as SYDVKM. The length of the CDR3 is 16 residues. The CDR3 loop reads CASSLSRDSYNSPLHF. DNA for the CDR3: TGTGCCAGCAGTTTAAGCCGGGACAGCTATAATTCACCCCTCCACTTT. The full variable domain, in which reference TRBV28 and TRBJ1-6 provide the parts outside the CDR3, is DVKVTQSSRYLVKRTGEKVFLECVQDMDHENMFWYRQDPGLGLRLIYFSYDVKMKEKGDIPEGYSVSREKKERFSLILESASTNQTSMYLCASSLSRDSYNSPLHFGNGTRLTVT.